This T cell receptor beta chain was recovered during a study of blood T cell repertoires in COVID-19. Overall study context: Italy, Spain and the United States were the sources of the convalescent and acute COVID-19 samples. T cells, B-cell-depleted T cells, or PBMCs provided the cDNA or gDNA that served as material.

How the authors handled the data: Reference gene primer amplification in the assay estimated nucleated cell counts. The method was immunoSEQ multiplex PCR; TCRdb's version includes in-frame clones alone and lacks a portion of them. The V and J calls and clone size come from that table; D and trimming were worked out from the DNA. The sample lists approximately 100,000 clones, roughly 79% occurring once. Germline V lookup: CDR1 MDHEN, CDR2 SYDVKM. The CDR3 runs 15 residues. The junction had 6 bases not matched to a gene; V was cut back by 7 bases and J by 0 bases. The sequence came from a human donor in a cohort sampled during active COVID-19. Material for sequencing was peripheral blood. The rearrangement links TRBV28 to TRBJ1-3, with 7 positions matching TRBD1. CDR3 sequence reads: CASTMGQLSGNTIYF. As DNA, the CDR3 is TGTGCCAGCACCATGGGACAGCTCTCTGGAAACACCATATATTTT.